This entry is about one T cell receptor beta chain. What it binds is unknown. Expressed TCRB transcripts were sequenced because the isolated RNA had all been reverse transcribed beforehand. TCRdb's copy holds only in-frame clones and misses some; the assay was immunoSEQ multiplex PCR. The sample yields some 370,000 clones, 9.5% to 10% seen once. The entry originates in a study of beta chain features in type 1 diabetes. Study details: Patients were similar to healthy donors in age and gender (as well as in cell yields).

The CDR3 is made up of 17 amino acids. Germline V gene sequence: CDR1 LNHDA, CDR2 SQIVND (reference sequence). V gave up 1 base and J gave up 0 bases; unmatched junction bases: 8. Sorting gave populations that all exceeded 98% purity. Study-wide results and limits: Type 1 diabetes patients had fewer VDJ junction insertions and more deletions. A moderate, significant TCRB CDR3 shortening appeared in type 1 diabetes across four CD4+ subsets.

This clonotype was sampled from a man younger than 45 with type 1 diabetes. The source material was central memory CD4+ T cells from blood. This chain uses TRBV19 with TRBJ2-7; 8 nucleotides agree with TRBD2. The chain's CDR3 is CASSIGAGGTSSYEQYF. CDR3 sequence (DNA): TGTGCCAGTAGTATAGGCGCGGGAGGAACTAGCTCCTACGAGCAGTACTTC.